These T cell receptor beta chains were read from a single sample in a study of T cell responses to AZD1222 COVID-19 vaccine. Profiled with immunoSEQ multiplex PCR; TCRdb holds only in-frame clones, not every one. The repertoire has 90,000 to 140,000 clones, roughly 82% of them found once; the top ten carry 5%. Sequences were derived from peripheral blood, sampled on day 0 of AZD1222 vaccination. The receptors originated from an adult in good health. Each CDR3 is given with its conserved first and last residue. The order of the fields is V gene, J gene, clone size, D gene, CDR3 DNA, CDR3 protein. D genes are given only for firm matches. Not every row has a clone size; where given, it reads once, few, many or a size class.

TRBV7-9	TRBJ2-5	-	-	TGTGCCAGCAGCCTCCGGCAGGATGAAGAGACCCAGTACTTC	CASSLRQDEETQYF
TRBV7-7	TRBJ2-3	-	TRBD1	TGTGCTAGCAGCTTGGGACAGACCGATACGCAGTATTTT	CASSLGQTDTQYF
TRBV7-9	TRBJ2-7	once	-	TGTGCCAGCAGCTTGTATGCAGGGAGTTCCTACGAGCAGTACTTC	CASSLYAGSSYEQYF
TRBV27	TRBJ2-1	-	-	TGTGCCAGCAGTTCCAGTCGCCGAGAGCAGTTCTTC	CASSSSRREQFF
TRBV19	TRBJ1-2	few	TRBD1	TGTGCCAGTAGTATAGCGGCAGGGGGCTATGGCTACACCTTC	CASSIAAGGYGYTF
TRBV7-8	TRBJ1-3	-	-	TGTGCCAGCAGCTTAGTCCCAGCGTCGGCTGGAAACACCATATATTTT	CASSLVPASAGNTIYF
TRBV19	TRBJ1-6	few	-	TGTGCCAGTAGTATTACGGGATATAATTCACCCCTCCACTTT	CASSITGYNSPLHF
TRBV5-1	TRBJ1-4	-	TRBD1	TGCGCCAGCAGCCTACAGGGGGCGGGTGAAAAACTGTTTTTT	CASSLQGAGEKLFF
TRBV5-1	TRBJ1-5	-	TRBD1	TGCGCCAGCAGCTCCCGGGTTGAGGGGACAGTTGAAGGGATTCAGCCCCAGCATTTT	CASSSRVEGTVEGIQPQHF
TRBV7-9	TRBJ1-6	-	-	TGTGCCAGCACCCGGCCCGATTTAGGGAATTCACCCCTCCACTTT	CASTRPDLGNSPLHF
TRBV5-1	TRBJ1-6	-	-	TGCGCCAGCAGACGCAGCGGGGTAGGGAACTCACCCCTCCACTTT	CASRRSGVGNSPLHF
TRBV10-1	TRBJ1-1	-	-	TGCGCCAGCAGTGAGAGGGGGTTTCGTGACACTGAAGCTTTCTTT	CASSERGFRDTEAFF
TRBV5-1	TRBJ2-1	once	TRBD1	TGCGCCAGCAGCTCTGAACCTGCCGGGACAGCATACAATGAGCAGTTCTTC	CASSSEPAGTAYNEQFF
TRBV5-4	TRBJ2-1	few	TRBD1	TGTGCCAGCAGCTTGTGGACAGGGCTCTTCAATGAGCAGTTCTTC	CASSLWTGLFNEQFF
TRBV14	TRBJ2-5	-	TRBD2	TGTGCCAGCAGCCAGGCAACGGGACTAGTTGGGGGAGAGACCCAGTACTTC	CASSQATGLVGGETQYF
TRBV5-5	TRBJ2-7	few	-	TGTGCCAGCAGCTTGCGGGGGGCGGGTAACGAGCAGTACTTC	CASSLRGAGNEQYF
TRBV7-2	TRBJ2-2	-	-	TGTGCCAGCAGCCTGAGACGGGGGAACACCGGGGAGCTGTTTTTT	CASSLRRGNTGELFF
TRBV2	TRBJ1-1	few	-	TGTGCCAGCAGTGAAGCTCGGGCCCTGAACACTGAAGCTTTCTTT	CASSEARALNTEAFF
TRBV5-6	TRBJ2-1	-	-	TGTGCCAGCAGCCTCGGGGGCCTCTCCTACAATGAGCAGTTCTTC	CASSLGGLSYNEQFF
TRBV3-1/TRBV3-2	TRBJ1-2	-	-	TGTGCCAGCAGCCAAGGGTGGTATGGCTACACCTTC	CASSQGWYGYTF
TRBV6-5	TRBJ1-4	-	-	TGTGCCAGCAGCCCGGACACCTGGAATGAAAAACTGTTTTTT	CASSPDTWNEKLFF
TRBV11-2	TRBJ1-1	-	TRBD1	TGTGCCAGCAGCCCGACGGACAGGGGAATGAACACTGAAGCTTTCTTT	CASSPTDRGMNTEAFF